This passage covers 5 T cell receptor beta chains from one sample sequenced in a study of blood T cell repertoires in COVID-19. Sequencing used immunoSEQ multiplex PCR; TCRdb keeps in-frame clones, though not all of them. The sample comprises about 280,000 clones, about 86% of which are singletons, and approximately 2% rests with the top ten. The sample taken for sequencing was peripheral blood. Receptors were obtained from a woman aged 25 to 45 who had recovered from COVID-19.

The V gene is TRBV4-1, the J gene TRBJ2-5; 7 bases line up with TRBD1. The junction had 7 bases not matched to a gene; V was cut back by 1 base and J by 5 bases. From germline, CDR1 is MGHRA and CDR2 YSYEKL. The CDR3 is 15 amino acids. The DNA for the CDR3 is TGCGCCAGCAGCCAAGCGGACAGGTCCCGCGAGACCCAGTACTTC. Protein product: CASSQADRSRETQYF.

The J gene is TRBJ2-4, the V gene TRBV28; TRBD1 matches at 10 bases. The CDR3 spans 17 residues. In germline, CDR1 is MDHEN, CDR2 SYDVKM. The ends lost 5 bases at V and 2 bases at J; junction bases unmatched: 9. The DNA of the CDR3 is TGTGCCAGCAGTCCCCGGGACAGGGGTGGTACCAAAAACATTCAGTACTTC. This codes for CASSPRDRGGTKNIQYF.

This clone was counted once. The gene calls are TRBV3-1 (or the pseudogene TRBV3-2) and TRBJ1-1; 7 bases align to TRBD1. Germline CDR1 and CDR2: LGHDT and YNNKEL (reference sequence). The CDR3 spans 16 residues. With 6 bases clipped from V and 1 base from J, the junction kept 11 bases outside the gene matches. CDR3 loop: CASSETYGTANTEAFF. The CDR3 DNA reads TGTGCCAGCAGTGAGACTTACGGGACAGCGAACACTGAAGCTTTCTTT.

The chain has TRBV2 and TRBJ2-2; D perhaps matches TRBD1 (7 bases). Trimming pared 6 bases from V and 2 bases from J, leaving 13 bases between. Looked up from germline, CDR1 is SNHLY and CDR2 is FYNNEI. The CDR3 is 15 residues long. Here the CDR3 DNA reads TGTGCCAGCAGGGGGGGACAGCGAAACACCGGGGAGCTGTTTTTT. Its protein is CASRGGQRNTGELFF.

This rearrangement joins TRBV18 to TRBJ2-7; D possibly corresponds to TRBD2 (6 bases). V gave up 1 base and J gave up 5 bases, with 18 bases separating them. Germline V CDR1 and CDR2: KGHSH, LQKENI. The CDR3 consists of 16 residues. The CDR3: CASSPLDGTLVDEQYF. DNA of the CDR3: TGTGCCAGCTCACCACTTGATGGGACTCTGGTCGACGAGCAGTACTTC.